This TCR beta chain was retrieved from a study of technical replicates of blood from a handful of donors. TCRdb keeps only in-frame clones here, not all; method: immunoSEQ multiplex PCR. The repertoire holds 75,000 or so clones, with 85% to 95% as singletons. From germline, CDR1 is MNHEY and CDR2 SVGAGI. Trimming left V 0 bases short and J 4 bases short, with 7 bases between. There are 13 residues in the CDR3. Sequencing was performed on T cells isolated from PBMCs. The origin of this receptor is a human donor in good health. The genes are TRBV6-5 and TRBJ2-7; D unresolved. The CDR3 spells CASSYSGVYEQYF. CDR3 nucleotide sequence: TGTGCCAGCAGTTACTCCGGAGTATACGAGCAGTACTTC.